This TCR beta chain is drawn from a study of CD8+ T cells in alopecia areata. Study as a whole: Treated patients swallowed 5 to 10 mg of oral tofacitinib twice daily. Findings and caveats of the study: Sharing of TCRs across patients appeared less clear than in mice, possibly for HLA-related reasons.

It was cDNA, reverse transcribed from extracted RNA, that served as the sequencing template. Method: immunoSEQ multiplex PCR; TCRdb's copy keeps in-frame clones and lacks some. The sample has about 180,000 clones, about 63% seen once. To note about this clone: Antigen specificity is unknown.

Obtained from alopecia areata patients were lesional scalp punch biopsies along with peripheral blood. Investigators sorted PBMCs to obtain both CD4+ and CD8+ T cells. This CDR3 region has 17 residues. Germline V gene sequence: CDR1 LGHNA, CDR2 YSLEER. With 3 bases removed from V and 3 bases from J, the gap between germline ends came to 18 bases. The sequence came from a human donor with alopecia areata. The rearrangement uses TRBV4-3 and TRBJ2-1; D might be TRBD1 or TRBD2, each matching 7 bases. The input for sequencing was CD4+ T cells sorted from blood, taken at week 0. CDR3 sequence (DNA): TGCGCCAGCAGCCATGGGGGGGACAGTATGAACTACAATGAGCAGTTCTTC. This gives the protein CASSHGGDSMNYNEQFF.